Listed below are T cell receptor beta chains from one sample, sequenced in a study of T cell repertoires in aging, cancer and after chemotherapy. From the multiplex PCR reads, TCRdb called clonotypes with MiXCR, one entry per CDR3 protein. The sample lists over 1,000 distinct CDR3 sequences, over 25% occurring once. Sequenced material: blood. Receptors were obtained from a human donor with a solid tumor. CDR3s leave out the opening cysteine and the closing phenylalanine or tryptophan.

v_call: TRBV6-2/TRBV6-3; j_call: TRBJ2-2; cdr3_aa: ASSYDPGQNTGELF
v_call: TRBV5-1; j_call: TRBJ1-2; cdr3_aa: ASSLGPSSNYGYT
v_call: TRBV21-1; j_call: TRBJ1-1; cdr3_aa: ASWGAF
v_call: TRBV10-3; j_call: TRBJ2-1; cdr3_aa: ATQGLAGGVGNEQF
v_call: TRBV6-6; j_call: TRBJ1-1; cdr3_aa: ASSSEGMNTEAF
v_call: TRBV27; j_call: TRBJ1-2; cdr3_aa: ASRLSGANYGYT
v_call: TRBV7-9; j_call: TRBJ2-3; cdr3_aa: ASSRGAYTDTQY
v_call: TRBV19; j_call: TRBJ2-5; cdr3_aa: ASSITGETQY
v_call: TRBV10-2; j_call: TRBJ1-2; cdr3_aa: ASSDYRGSYGYT
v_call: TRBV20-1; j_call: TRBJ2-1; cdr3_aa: SARSPGQGGNEQF
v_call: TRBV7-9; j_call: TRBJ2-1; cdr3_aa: ATSTGTKQF
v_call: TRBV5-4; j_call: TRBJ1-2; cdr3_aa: ASSVQGIHGYT
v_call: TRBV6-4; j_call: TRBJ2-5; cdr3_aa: ASSASGGRETQY
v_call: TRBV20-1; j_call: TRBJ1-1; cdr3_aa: SARDQRDGGEAF
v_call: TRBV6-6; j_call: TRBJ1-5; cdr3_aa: ASSFLGGGQPQH
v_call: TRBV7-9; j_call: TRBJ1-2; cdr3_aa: ASSLTRQGHGYT
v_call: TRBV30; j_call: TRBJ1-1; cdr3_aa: ACGQGAYTEAF
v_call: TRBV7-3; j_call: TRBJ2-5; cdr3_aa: ASSLGGGETQY
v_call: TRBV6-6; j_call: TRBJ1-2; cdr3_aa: ASSYPPGLHYGYT
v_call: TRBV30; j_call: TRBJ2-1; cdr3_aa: AWSTRNEQF
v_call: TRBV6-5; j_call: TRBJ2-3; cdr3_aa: ASSHTSDHTDTQY
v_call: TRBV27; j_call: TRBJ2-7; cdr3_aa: ASSYTGTPPRTYEQY
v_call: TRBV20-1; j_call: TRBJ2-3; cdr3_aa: SARVGSRGADTQY
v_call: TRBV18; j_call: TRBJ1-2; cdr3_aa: ASSPEANYGYT
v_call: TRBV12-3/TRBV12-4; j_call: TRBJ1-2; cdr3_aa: ASSRGTTNYGYT
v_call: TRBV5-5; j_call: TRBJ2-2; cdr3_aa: ASSSSPTGELF
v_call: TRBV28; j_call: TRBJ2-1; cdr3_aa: ASSLAYNEQF
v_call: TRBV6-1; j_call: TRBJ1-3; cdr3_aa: ASSTQAGSGNTIY